These 11 T cell receptor beta chains originate from one sample sequenced in a study of blood T cell repertoires in COVID-19. Clones were read by immunoSEQ multiplex PCR, and TCRdb kept only the in-frame ones, dropping some. This table has approximately 97,000 clones, roughly 80% appearing once. The material sequenced was peripheral blood. The receptor set was obtained from a man aged 55 to 70 with active or convalescent COVID-19.

This chain connects TRBV7-2 to TRBJ1-3, with 7 bases fitting TRBD1. CDR1 is SGHTA, CDR2 FQGNSA, per germline. The ends lost 0 bases at V and 0 bases at J; junction bases unmatched: 5. The CDR3 consists of 17 residues. CDR3 bases: TGTGCCAGCAGCTTAGCCGGACAGGCCTTCTCTGGAAACACCATATATTTT. It specifies CASSLAGQAFSGNTIYF.

The chain is built from TRBV27 and TRBJ1-6; 7 bases are a match to TRBD1. The CDR3 runs to 15 residues. Germline CDR1 MNHEY, CDR2 SMNVEV (reference sequence). CDR3 loop: CVSGQGTAYNSPLHF. The DNA of the CDR3 is TGTGTGTCCGGCCAAGGGACAGCATATAATTCACCCCTCCACTTT.

This clone was observed at least ten times. The DNA for the CDR3 is TGCGCCAGCAGTTACGGGACAGGGGGCTATGGCTACACCTTC. This translates into CASSYGTGGYGYTF. The chain joins TRBV10-2 to TRBJ1-2; TRBD1 agrees at 11 bases. The CDR3 covers 14 residues. The ends lost 5 bases at V and 4 bases at J; junction bases unmatched: 3. Germline V gene lookup returns CDR1 WSHSY and CDR2 SAAADI.

This chain connects TRBV19 to TRBJ1-4; D remains ambiguous. In germline, CDR1 is LNHDA, CDR2 SQIVND (reference sequence). The CDR3 runs 14 residues. Trimming shortened V by 1 base and J by 4 bases, and 7 bases separated the two germline ends. The CDR3: CASSIGADNEKLFF. DNA of the CDR3: TGTGCCAGTAGTATAGGGGCAGATAATGAAAAACTGTTTTTT.

J is TRBJ2-1 and V is TRBV7-8; TRBD2 aligns across 9 bases. CDR1 is SGHVS, CDR2 FQNEAQ, per germline. Trimming at V came to 4 bases and at J to 7 bases, leaving 5 bases not matched to a gene. The CDR3 loop spans 14 amino acids. Here the CDR3 DNA reads TGTGCCAGCAGCTCCGCGGGAGGGCAGAATGAGCAGTTCTTC. It yields the protein CASSSAGGQNEQFF.

V gene TRBV7-2 combines with J gene TRBJ2-2; 11 nucleotides match TRBD2. Per the germline V gene, CDR1 is SGHTA and CDR2 is FQGNSA. V shed 5 bases, J shed 6 bases, and the junction held 5 bases outside the gene matches. The CDR3 covers 15 residues. CDR3 amino acids: CASSLSGRASGELFF. DNA of the CDR3: TGTGCCAGCAGCCTTAGCGGGAGGGCCTCCGGGGAGCTGTTTTTT.

The sample holds one count of this clone. This CDR3 is CASSTAGVSPGANVLTF. CDR3 DNA sequence: TGTGCCAGTAGTACAGCGGGAGTCTCACCTGGGGCCAACGTCCTGACTTTC. The rearrangement uses TRBV19 and TRBJ2-6, with 8 nucleotides matching TRBD2. The J segment lost 2 bases and the V segment lost 4 bases, leaving 7 bases of the junction unmatched. The germline V gene encodes CDR1 LNHDA and CDR2 SQIVND (reference sequence). This CDR3 has 17 residues.

The chain has TRBV3-1 (or the pseudogene TRBV3-2) and TRBJ1-2; D is possibly TRBD1 (5 bases). The CDR3 is made up of 15 amino acids. Trimming took off 4 bases at V and 5 bases at J, with 17 bases between the two ends. Germline V gene data show CDR1 as LGHDT and CDR2 as YNNKEL (reference sequence). The CDR3 loop is CASSPRSGPTYGYTF. The DNA for the CDR3 is TGTGCCAGCAGCCCCCGTTCAGGGCCCACGTATGGCTACACCTTC.

V and J are TRBV7-9 and TRBJ1-3; D not certain. This CDR3 is 14 amino acids long. The ends were cut back, 3 bases at V and 2 bases at J, with 8 bases in the middle. Per the germline V gene, CDR1 is SEHNR and CDR2 is FQNEAQ (reference sequence). The CDR3 region is CASSFSIAGNTIYF. As DNA, the CDR3 is TGTGCCAGCAGCTTTAGCATAGCTGGAAACACCATATATTTT.

J is TRBJ2-7 and V is TRBV6-1; 8 bases are shared with TRBD1. Germline CDR1 and CDR2: MNHNS and SASEGT. Trimming took 2 bases from V and 5 from J; bases not matched to a gene: 8. This CDR3 region has 15 residues. The CDR3 DNA is TGTGCCAGCAGTGAATTGACAGGGGCCGCGAACGAGCAGTACTTC. Encoded protein: CASSELTGAANEQYF.

This clone was seen only once. The CDR3 spells CASSSTESTENFNEQYF. Written as DNA, the CDR3 is TGTGCCAGCAGCTCGACGGAAAGTACAGAAAATTTTAACGAGCAGTACTTC. This sequence joins TRBV7-9 and TRBJ2-7; D call uncertain. Germline V gives CDR1 SEHNR, CDR2 FQNEAQ (reference sequence). CDR3 size: 17 residues. The V and J ends lost 4 bases and 5 bases respectively, with 24 bases between them.